This record covers a single T cell receptor beta chain. Its antigen is not identified. Blood was sampled at baseline, cycle 4 day 1, and cycle 7 day 1. Sequencing used immunoSEQ multiplex PCR; TCRdb keeps in-frame clones, though not all of them. Of about 52,000 clones listed, 80% to 95% are singletons. The CDR3 sequence is 14 residues long. Germline assignment: CDR1 SNHLY and CDR2 FYNNEI. V was pared by 6 bases and J by 4 bases, with 13 bases between. This record belongs to a study of OX40 agonist ivuxolimab in advanced cancers. In the study overall: Prior therapy, whether anti-PD-1, anti-PD-L1 or anti-CTLA-4, was allowed, and 35% to 40% had some.

The study, taken as a whole, reports: The mean number of expanded clones was higher in CD8+ T cells than in CD4+. Dosing at 0.1 to 3.0 mg/kg was accompanied by clonal expansion of CD4+ and CD8+ blood T cells by week 6.

The material sequenced was CD4+ or CD8+ T cells sorted from blood, taken in a trial of the OX40 agonist ivuxolimab. The source is an adult with an advanced solid tumor such as melanoma, head and neck, liver or kidney cancer. The J gene is TRBJ1-3, the V gene TRBV2, with D possibly TRBD1 on 5 matching bases. CDR3 in DNA: TGTGCCAGCAGCGGGGGGGGTTTAGGAAACACCATATATTTT. Its protein product is CASSGGGLGNTIYF.